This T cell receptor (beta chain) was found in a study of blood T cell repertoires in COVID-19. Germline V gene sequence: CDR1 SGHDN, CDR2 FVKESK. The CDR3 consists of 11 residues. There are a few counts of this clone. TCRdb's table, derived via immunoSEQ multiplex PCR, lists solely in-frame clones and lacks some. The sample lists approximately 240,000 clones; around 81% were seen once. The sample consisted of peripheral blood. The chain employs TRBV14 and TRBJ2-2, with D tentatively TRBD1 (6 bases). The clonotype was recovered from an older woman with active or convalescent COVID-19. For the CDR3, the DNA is TGTGGGGGGCAGAACACCGGGGAGCTGTTTTTT. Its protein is CGGQNTGELFF.